These T cell receptor beta chains were read from a single sample in a study of beta chain features in type 1 diabetes. Clones were sequenced by immunoSEQ multiplex PCR, and TCRdb holds only the in-frame ones, with some missing. The sample shows under 900,000 clones, around a sixth of them seen only once. Sequenced input: naive CD4+ T cells from blood. These receptors originate from a woman younger than 30 in good health. The CDR3 runs from the conserved cysteine through the conserved F or W.

CDR3: CASRVAGEHYEQYF
V: TRBV11-1

CDR3: CASSINGQGTGETQYF
V: TRBV28

CDR3: CASSPLAGGLLEQYF
V: TRBV6-6

CDR3: CASSGGTGGGEQFF
V: TRBV9

CDR3: CASSVEVGNYGYTF
V: TRBV9

CDR3: CASSLDLAAYEQYF
V: TRBV5-1

CDR3: CASSPVATHNEQFF
V: TRBV7-2

CDR3: CASSLALAHNEQFF
V: TRBV5-4

CDR3: CASSDVWANYGYTF
V: TRBV2

CDR3: CASSQGQGRQETQYF
V: TRBV6-1

CDR3: CSAYQETQYF
V: TRBV20-1

CDR3: CRPNGYTF
V: TRBV20-1

CDR3: CASSEDWTKNEQYF
V: TRBV2

CDR3: CASSPTYSGSGSYNEQFF
V: TRBV7-9

CDR3: CASSIYTSGVYNEQFF
V: TRBV19

CDR3: CASSIQGAGETQYF
V: TRBV5-1

CDR3: CASTRTAEGNEQFF
V: TRBV28

CDR3: CASSLIRDWETQYF
V: TRBV28

CDR3: CASSQDRSSGVLSYEQYF
V: TRBV4-3

CDR3: CASSSGQLGNTEAFF
V: TRBV6-6

CDR3: CASSLRDKNTEAFF
V: TRBV7-8

CDR3: CASSRARGHEQYF
V: TRBV27

CDR3: CATKPGQGRGDTQYF
V: TRBV15

CDR3: CASRGSYEQYF
V: TRBV5-1

CDR3: CASSSSTSGANVLTF
V: TRBV5-5

CDR3: CASSLGRYGYEAFF
V: TRBV5-1

CDR3: CASSLNHRIQETQYF
V: TRBV7-2

CDR3: CSVRGSFADTQYF
V: TRBV29-1

CDR3: CASSPGNTGANEKLFF
V: TRBV5-1